These T cell receptor beta chains were read from a single sample in a study of beta chain features in type 1 diabetes. Sequencing used immunoSEQ multiplex PCR; TCRdb keeps in-frame clones, though not all of them. This sample has some 500,000 clones; more than 9.5% occur once, and the top ten carry over 0.035%. Sequencing input: naive CD4+ T cells from blood. The source is a woman in her late teens or twenties in good health. Both conserved end residues are part of each CDR3. A D gene is named only where the DNA matches it firmly. Size values are once, few and many counts, or a class for expanded clones, and some rows have none.

j_call: TRBJ2-1; d_call: .; clone_size: .; v_call: TRBV18; cdr3_nt: TGTGCCAGCTCATCCTTAACCCGGCCTCGCAATGAGCAGTTCTTC; cdr3_aa: CASSSLTRPRNEQFF
j_call: TRBJ2-1; d_call: .; clone_size: few; v_call: TRBV5-1; cdr3_nt: TGCGCCAGCAGCCTGCAGGGTTTCGACAATGAGCAGTTCTTC; cdr3_aa: CASSLQGFDNEQFF
j_call: TRBJ2-1; d_call: TRBD1; clone_size: few; v_call: TRBV11-1; cdr3_nt: TGTGCCAGCAGTTCTTTAGGACAGGGGGATCTTCAGTTCTTC; cdr3_aa: CASSSLGQGDLQFF
j_call: TRBJ2-2; d_call: .; clone_size: .; v_call: TRBV28; cdr3_nt: TGTGCCAGCAGTACCGACCGGGTAATCACCGGGGAGCTGTTTTTT; cdr3_aa: CASSTDRVITGELFF
j_call: TRBJ2-2; d_call: .; clone_size: .; v_call: TRBV2; cdr3_nt: TGTGCCAGCAGTGAAGCTGTTTCCAGCACCGGGGAGCTGTTTTTT; cdr3_aa: CASSEAVSSTGELFF
j_call: TRBJ2-5; d_call: .; clone_size: .; v_call: TRBV6-5; cdr3_nt: TGTGCCAGCAGTCCCCGACGGAGGGAGACCCAGTACTTC; cdr3_aa: CASSPRRRETQYF
j_call: TRBJ2-1; d_call: TRBD1; clone_size: .; v_call: TRBV2; cdr3_nt: TGTGCCAGCAGGGACAGGGGGGATCACAATGAGCAGTTCTTC; cdr3_aa: CASRDRGDHNEQFF
j_call: TRBJ2-7; d_call: .; clone_size: few; v_call: TRBV4-2; cdr3_nt: TGTGCCAGCAGCCAAGGGCTAAGCGGGCCCTACGAGCAGTACTTC; cdr3_aa: CASSQGLSGPYEQYF
j_call: TRBJ1-2; d_call: .; clone_size: .; v_call: TRBV7-2; cdr3_nt: TGTGCCAGCAGCCCTCGGAGTTATGGCTACACCTTC; cdr3_aa: CASSPRSYGYTF
j_call: TRBJ2-5; d_call: TRBD2; clone_size: few; v_call: TRBV6-1; cdr3_nt: TGTGCCAGCAGTCCGGGGGGAGGGACCCAGTACTTC; cdr3_aa: CASSPGGGTQYF
j_call: TRBJ1-3; d_call: .; clone_size: .; v_call: TRBV30; cdr3_nt: TGTGCCTGGGAAATCTCTGGAAACACCATATATTTT; cdr3_aa: CAWEISGNTIYF
j_call: TRBJ1-5; d_call: .; clone_size: few; v_call: TRBV6-5; cdr3_nt: TGTGCCAGCAGTTACCGAGCGAATCAGCCCCAGCATTTT; cdr3_aa: CASSYRANQPQHF
j_call: TRBJ2-3; d_call: .; clone_size: .; v_call: TRBV6-6; cdr3_nt: TGTGCCAGCGGCGGCGAGCCAGCAGATACGCAGTATTTT; cdr3_aa: CASGGEPADTQYF
j_call: TRBJ2-5; d_call: .; clone_size: .; v_call: TRBV18; cdr3_nt: TGTGCCAGCTCATATGTCCCAGGTCCGGGGACCCAGTACTTC; cdr3_aa: CASSYVPGPGTQYF
j_call: TRBJ2-1; d_call: .; clone_size: few; v_call: TRBV4-2; cdr3_nt: TGTGCCAGCAGTCACGAGCGAGGGCCGGGTTTCTTC; cdr3_aa: CASSHERGPGFF
j_call: TRBJ2-1; d_call: .; clone_size: .; v_call: TRBV29-1; cdr3_nt: TGCAGCGTCGATCGAAGTACTAAGGACAATGAGCAGTTCTTC; cdr3_aa: CSVDRSTKDNEQFF
j_call: TRBJ2-4; d_call: .; clone_size: few; v_call: TRBV27; cdr3_nt: TGTGCCAGCACCGGGCATCGGAACATTCAGTACTTC; cdr3_aa: CASTGHRNIQYF
j_call: TRBJ2-3; d_call: .; clone_size: .; v_call: TRBV18; cdr3_nt: TGTGCCAGCTCACCAGCAGTAAGGGCCACAGATACGCAGTATTTT; cdr3_aa: CASSPAVRATDTQYF
j_call: TRBJ1-2; d_call: TRBD1; clone_size: few; v_call: TRBV6-5; cdr3_nt: TGTGCCAGCAGTCGCCGGGACAGGGTTGGCTACACCTTC; cdr3_aa: CASSRRDRVGYTF
j_call: TRBJ2-1; d_call: TRBD2; clone_size: few; v_call: TRBV4-1; cdr3_nt: TGCGCCAGCAGCCAAGATCCCAGCGGGGGGGTGGACAATGAGCAGTTCTTC; cdr3_aa: CASSQDPSGGVDNEQFF
j_call: TRBJ2-2; d_call: .; clone_size: few; v_call: TRBV19; cdr3_nt: TGTGCCAGTAAGGGGATCACCGGGGAGCTGTTTTTT; cdr3_aa: CASKGITGELFF
j_call: TRBJ2-7; d_call: .; clone_size: .; v_call: TRBV7-9; cdr3_nt: TGTGCCAGCAGCTTGTACAGGGATTCCTACGAGCAGTACTTC; cdr3_aa: CASSLYRDSYEQYF
j_call: TRBJ2-3; d_call: .; clone_size: few; v_call: TRBV29-1; cdr3_nt: TGCAGCGTTGACAGGAGCACAGATACGCAGTATTTT; cdr3_aa: CSVDRSTDTQYF
j_call: TRBJ2-5; d_call: .; clone_size: .; v_call: TRBV5-6; cdr3_nt: TGTGCCAGCAGCTTTGACAGACAAGAGACCCAGTACTTC; cdr3_aa: CASSFDRQETQYF
j_call: TRBJ1-1; d_call: TRBD1; clone_size: .; v_call: TRBV5-1; cdr3_nt: TGCGCCAGCAGCGGGCCGACAGGGGAAGCTTTCTTT; cdr3_aa: CASSGPTGEAFF
j_call: TRBJ1-4; d_call: .; clone_size: .; v_call: TRBV29-1; cdr3_nt: TGCAGCGTTGGGTCTGGGGGAAGGGAAAAACTGTTTTTT; cdr3_aa: CSVGSGGREKLFF
j_call: TRBJ1-2; d_call: .; clone_size: .; v_call: TRBV15; cdr3_nt: TGTGCCACCAGCAGAGAAGCCAGGGATTATGGCTACACCTTC; cdr3_aa: CATSREARDYGYTF
j_call: TRBJ1-2; d_call: .; clone_size: .; v_call: TRBV5-1; cdr3_nt: TGCGCCAGCAGCTACGACAGACGAGTGGACTATGGCTACACCTTC; cdr3_aa: CASSYDRRVDYGYTF
j_call: TRBJ2-3; d_call: .; clone_size: .; v_call: TRBV6-5; cdr3_nt: TGTGCCAGCAGCCGAAAAGAAGCACATACAGATACGCAGTATTTT; cdr3_aa: CASSRKEAHTDTQYF
j_call: TRBJ2-3; d_call: TRBD2; clone_size: .; v_call: TRBV9; cdr3_nt: TGTGCCAGCAGCGTAGAAACCAACGGGGGGGTTACGCAGTATTTT; cdr3_aa: CASSVETNGGVTQYF
j_call: TRBJ2-1; d_call: TRBD1; clone_size: .; v_call: TRBV5-6; cdr3_nt: TGTGCCAGCAGCTGGAATCCCGGGACAGGGACTTACAATGAGCAGTTCTTC; cdr3_aa: CASSWNPGTGTYNEQFF
j_call: TRBJ1-5; d_call: .; clone_size: few; v_call: TRBV7-9; cdr3_nt: TGTGCCAGCAGCCACGCCGAAGGGGAGATCCGACAGCCCCAGCATTTT; cdr3_aa: CASSHAEGEIRQPQHF
j_call: TRBJ2-7; d_call: .; clone_size: .; v_call: TRBV7-2; cdr3_nt: TGTGCCAGCAGCTCGGCAGCCTACGAGCAGTACTTC; cdr3_aa: CASSSAAYEQYF
j_call: TRBJ2-3; d_call: .; clone_size: few; v_call: TRBV18; cdr3_nt: TGTGCCAGCTCACCTAGCGATACGCAGTATTTT; cdr3_aa: CASSPSDTQYF
j_call: TRBJ1-2; d_call: .; clone_size: .; v_call: TRBV9; cdr3_nt: TGTGCCAGCACCCGGGACACCCGTGGCTACACCTTC; cdr3_aa: CASTRDTRGYTF
j_call: TRBJ2-1; d_call: .; clone_size: .; v_call: TRBV7-2; cdr3_nt: TGTGCCAGCAGCCCAAGACCGCCGCCCAACAATGAGCAGTTCTTC; cdr3_aa: CASSPRPPPNNEQFF
j_call: TRBJ2-5; d_call: .; clone_size: few; v_call: TRBV5-6; cdr3_nt: TGTGCCAGCAGCTTCGGCCGCCGGGGGCAGACCCAGTACTTC; cdr3_aa: CASSFGRRGQTQYF
j_call: TRBJ2-1; d_call: TRBD2; clone_size: few; v_call: TRBV7-9; cdr3_nt: TGTGCCAGCAGCTTAGCTAGCGGGGGATACAATGAGCAGTTCTTC; cdr3_aa: CASSLASGGYNEQFF
j_call: TRBJ1-1; d_call: TRBD1; clone_size: .; v_call: TRBV15; cdr3_nt: TGTGCCACCAGCAGAGAGGGACAGGGGTGGACTGAAGCTTTCTTT; cdr3_aa: CATSREGQGWTEAFF
j_call: TRBJ2-1; d_call: .; clone_size: .; v_call: TRBV11-2; cdr3_nt: TGTGCCAGCAGCCCTGAAGGGGGGAGTATTAGCAATGAGCAGTTCTTC; cdr3_aa: CASSPEGGSISNEQFF
j_call: TRBJ2-3; d_call: TRBD2; clone_size: .; v_call: TRBV4-2; cdr3_nt: TGTGCCAGCAGGCCCGGGGCGGGGGATCGTACAGATACGCAGTATTTT; cdr3_aa: CASRPGAGDRTDTQYF
j_call: TRBJ1-1; d_call: TRBD1; clone_size: few; v_call: TRBV5-1; cdr3_nt: TGCGCCAGCAGCCTCGGACAGGGAGGGATGAACACTGAAGCTTTCTTT; cdr3_aa: CASSLGQGGMNTEAFF
j_call: TRBJ2-5; d_call: TRBD2; clone_size: few; v_call: TRBV29-1; cdr3_nt: TGCAGCGTTCGGCGGGGGTACCAAGAGACCCAGTACTTC; cdr3_aa: CSVRRGYQETQYF
j_call: TRBJ2-5; d_call: .; clone_size: few; v_call: TRBV30; cdr3_nt: TGTGCCTGGAGGGTGGGATCGGGCAGCCCCCAAGAGACCCAGTACTTC; cdr3_aa: CAWRVGSGSPQETQYF
j_call: TRBJ2-3; d_call: .; clone_size: .; v_call: TRBV7-9; cdr3_nt: TGTGCCAGCAGCTTCGGGATTAGCACAGATACGCAGTATTTT; cdr3_aa: CASSFGISTDTQYF